This TCR beta chain emerged from a study of identical twins. Note on this clonotype: What it binds is not known.

Germline V gives CDR1 MNHEY, CDR2 SVGEGT. The CDR3 extends over 16 amino acids. V was clipped by 0 bases and J by 4 bases, with 12 bases between them. Each cDNA held unique molecular identifiers, and template switching gave it a universal primer site. Using its own MiXCR run on the 5' RACE reads, TCRdb lists one record per CDR3 protein. Of approximately 230,000 distinct CDR3 sequences in the sample, under 8.5% were seen once. Findings of the study overall: Diverse VJ usage suggested most zero-insertion clonotypes were not invariant T cells. Twins shared beta out-of-frame sequences in excess, but this excess was weaker.

This sample was shared with a second study, whose subject was T cells expressing NK-cell markers.

Material: CD8+ T cells sorted from blood. The clonotype originates from a woman under 30 in good health. This rearrangement joins TRBV6-2 or TRBV6-3 to TRBJ2-2; perhaps TRBD2 as D (6 bases). The CDR3 reads CASSYSMEEGTGELFF. DNA for the CDR3: TGTGCCAGCAGTTACTCGATGGAGGAGGGCACCGGGGAGCTGTTTTTT.